These 21 T cell receptor beta chains originate from one sample sequenced in a study of cytomegalovirus exposure and HLA in healthy donors. Vbeta (60) and Jbeta (13) primers were used in the PCR. TCRdb keeps only in-frame clones here, not all; method: immunoSEQ multiplex PCR. The table includes around 150,000 clones, 80% detected once. Sequenced input: PBMCs. These receptors were obtained from a man aged 50-60 years in good health and CMV-seronegative.

The chain uses TRBV11-2 and TRBJ1-4, with D possibly TRBD1 on 5 matching bases. The CDR3 covers 13 residues. Germline lookup yields CDR1 SGHAT and CDR2 FQNNGV. V was shortened by 5 bases and J by 13 bases, with 17 bases between the two germline ends. CDR3 DNA: TGTGCCAGCAGCCCGAGCTCGGGGAGGGGACTGTTTTTT. Protein product: CASSPSSGRGLFF.

This chain joins TRBV30 and TRBJ1-2; D might be TRBD1 (5 bases). Deletions cut 2 bases from V and 7 bases from J, with 14 bases between. The CDR3 covers 13 residues. The V gene's germline CDR1 is GTSNPN and CDR2 SVGIG (reference sequence). The chain's CDR3 is CAWSFGGGRGYTF. In DNA form, the CDR3 reads TGTGCCTGGAGTTTCGGGGGAGGTCGTGGCTACACCTTC. Full variable domain (outside the CDR3, taken from reference TRBV30 and TRBJ1-2): SQTIHQWPATLVQPVGSPLSLECTVEGTSNPNLYWYRQAAGRGLQLLFYSVGIGQISSEVPQNLSASRPQDRQFILSSKKLLLSDSGFYLCAWSFGGGRGYTFGSGTRLTVV.

V is TRBV6-5 and J is TRBJ1-1, with D perhaps matching TRBD1 (6 bases). Germline CDR1 is MNHEY and CDR2 is SVGAGI. Trimming stripped 6 bases from V and 1 base from J, with 9 bases between. The CDR3 length is 13 residues. The CDR3 is CASRHRENTEAFF. The DNA of the CDR3 is TGTGCCAGCAGACACAGGGAGAACACTGAAGCTTTCTTT.

In its sample, this clone was seen a few times. One end of the junction is discordant with germline, which a read error may explain. J is TRBJ2-6 and V is TRBV9, with a possible D match to TRBD2 (6 bases). Germline V gene lookup returns CDR1 SGDLS and CDR2 YYNGEE. This CDR3 contains 12 residues. This chain's CDR3 is CASGGGVNVLTF. Written as DNA, the CDR3 is TGTGCCAGCGGTGGCGGGGTCAACGTCCTGACTTTC.

The genes are TRBV18 and TRBJ2-1, with 14 positions matching TRBD2. The CDR3 is 16 amino acids. V trimming: 5 bases; J trimming: 7 bases; junction bases outside the gene matches: 7. Germline V CDR1 and CDR2: KGHSH, LQKENI. The CDR3 nucleotides read TGTGCCAGCTCAGAGGGACTAGCGGGAGTGGGGAATGAGCAGTTCTTC. Its translation is CASSEGLAGVGNEQFF.

The chain is built from TRBV2 and TRBJ2-2; 11 bases line up with TRBD2. The germline V gene encodes CDR1 SNHLY and CDR2 FYNNEI. The CDR3 runs 14 residues. Trimming at V came to 7 bases and at J to 7 bases, leaving 5 bases not matched to a gene. CDR3 sequence reads: CASIQTSGVGELFF. Written as DNA, the CDR3 is TGTGCCAGCATCCAGACTAGCGGGGTCGGGGAGCTGTTTTTT.

The V and J genes are TRBV5-1 and TRBJ2-5; 14 bases are shared with TRBD2. Germline CDR1 and CDR2: SGHRS and YFSETQ. There are 16 residues in the CDR3. J lost 5 bases, V lost 4 bases, and 7 bases had no gene match. The CDR3 sequence is CASSPAGLAGGETQYF. DNA of the CDR3: TGCGCCAGCAGCCCGGCCGGACTAGCGGGGGGTGAGACCCAGTACTTC.

This clone was seen just once. The chain combines TRBV28 with TRBJ1-5; 12 positions match TRBD1. The germline V gene encodes CDR1 MDHEN and CDR2 SYDVKM. The trim removed 9 bases at V and 0 bases at J, leaving 6 bases unmatched. This CDR3 spans 16 amino acids. DNA for the CDR3: TGTGCCAGTGCCGGGACAGGGGGCTATAGCAATCAGCCCCAGCATTTT. This codes for CASAGTGGYSNQPQHF.

In regard to this clone: This sample includes further DNA sequences coding for the same CDR3. V and J are TRBV29-1 and TRBJ2-7; a weak D match, TRBD1 (5 bases). This CDR3 comprises 13 residues. The V and J ends lost 7 bases and 0 bases respectively, with 13 bases between them. Germline CDR1 reads SQVTM; CDR2 reads ANQGSEA. CDR3 protein: CSALTTASYEQYF. The CDR3 nucleotides read TGCAGCGCTCTGACGACAGCCTCCTACGAGCAGTACTTC.

The chain recombines TRBV6-1 with TRBJ1-2, with D possibly matching TRBD1 (6 bases). CDR1 and CDR2 (germline): MNHNS, SASEGT. The CDR3 covers 14 residues. V lost 1 base to trimming and J lost 7 bases, with 13 bases between them. CDR3 DNA: TGTGCCAGCAGTGAAGGGACAGCGAGGCTTGGCTACACCTTC. Protein sequence: CASSEGTARLGYTF.

V gene TRBV7-9 combines with J gene TRBJ2-1; 11 positions match TRBD2. The V gene end was trimmed by 3 bases and the J gene end by 8 bases; junction bases not matched to a gene: 3. CDR3 length equals 14 residues. The germline V gene has CDR1 SEHNR and CDR2 FQNEAQ (reference sequence). The CDR3, as DNA: TGTGCCAGCAGCTTTAGCGGGGGGGCGTATGAGCAGTTCTTC. Translation: CASSFSGGAYEQFF.

The chain carries TRBV5-1 and TRBJ1-5, with TRBD1 matching over 10 bases. V lost 5 bases, J lost 7 bases, and 9 bases stayed unmatched. Germline V gives CDR1 SGHRS, CDR2 YFSETQ. The CDR3 consists of 15 residues. The CDR3 DNA reads TGCGCCAGCAGGGGCGAGGGACAGGGGTTCCAGCCCCAGCATTTT. This sequence encodes CASRGEGQGFQPQHF.

The chain couples TRBV5-1 to TRBJ2-1; no clear D gene. CDR3 size: 14 residues. V lost 1 base and J 2 bases, leaving 7 bases between the germline ends. CDR1 SGHRS and CDR2 YFSETQ come from the germline V gene. The CDR3 here is CASSLSQTYNEQFF. The DNA for the CDR3 is TGCGCCAGCAGCTTGTCGCAGACCTACAATGAGCAGTTCTTC.

J is TRBJ1-1 and V is TRBV11-2; the D gene is possibly TRBD1 (6 bases). Trimming removed 2 bases from V and 0 bases from J, with 16 bases in between. Germline CDR1 and CDR2: SGHAT and FQNNGV. The CDR3 loop spans 17 amino acids. In DNA, the CDR3 is TGTGCCAGCAGCTTATCAGGGGTACGGACCATGAACACTGAAGCTTTCTTT. This gives the protein CASSLSGVRTMNTEAFF.

The rearrangement joins TRBV9 to TRBJ2-1; 9 positions match TRBD1. CDR3 length: 17 amino acids. J gave up 4 bases and V 3 bases, and 11 bases lay outside the gene matches. Germline V gives CDR1 SGDLS, CDR2 YYNGEE. CDR3 in DNA: TGTGCCAGCAGCGCGTCCCTAACAGGGGGCGGTTACAATGAGCAGTTCTTC. This translates into CASSASLTGGGYNEQFF.

This chain connects TRBV12-5 to TRBJ1-2; 8 bases match TRBD1. Germline V gene lookup returns CDR1 LGHNT and CDR2 FRNRAP. V lost 1 base and J lost 4; bases outside the gene matches: 5. This CDR3 spans 15 amino acids. CDR3 in amino acids: CASGLGTGLAYGYTF. CDR3 DNA: TGTGCTAGTGGTTTGGGGACAGGGCTGGCCTATGGCTACACCTTC. Looking up the rest from reference TRBV12-5 and TRBJ1-2 gives the full variable domain: DARVTQTPRHKVTEMGQEVTMRCQPILGHNTVFWYRQTMMQGLELLAYFRNRAPLDDSGMPKDRFSAEMPDATLATLKIQPSEPRDSAVYFCASGLGTGLAYGYTFGSGTRLTVV.

J is TRBJ2-3 and V is TRBV11-3; a weak D match, TRBD1 (6 bases). Looked up from germline, CDR1 is SGHNT and CDR2 is YENEEA. V lost 3 bases, J lost 3 bases, and 16 bases lay in between. The CDR3 extends over 16 amino acids. CDR3 residues: CASSLHTGRWTDTQYF. The CDR3 DNA reads TGTGCCAGCAGCTTGCACACAGGGCGGTGGACAGATACGCAGTATTTT.

This chain links TRBV28 with TRBJ2-2, with D possibly matching TRBD1 (5 bases). Germline-derived CDR1 and CDR2 are MDHEN and SYDVKM. V was trimmed by 2 bases and J by 5 bases, leaving 9 bases between them. The CDR3 has 14 amino acids. DNA of the CDR3: TGTGCCAGCAGTTTAGGGGCAGGAACCGGGGAGCTGTTTTTT. This gives the protein CASSLGAGTGELFF.

CDR3 loop: CASSLAATGEYEQYF. The CDR3 nucleotides read TGTGCCAGCAGCTTAGCTGCGACAGGGGAGTACGAGCAGTACTTC. The gene calls are TRBV7-8 and TRBJ2-7; 8 bases align to TRBD1. Germline V gene sequence: CDR1 SGHVS, CDR2 FQNEAQ. CDR3 size: 15 residues. The junction had 5 bases not matched to a gene; V was cut back by 0 bases and J by 4 bases.

V and J are TRBV19 and TRBJ1-2; 7 bases are shared with TRBD1. Germline CDR1 is LNHDA and CDR2 is SQIVND (reference sequence). The CDR3 extends over 16 amino acids. With 2 bases clipped from V and 3 bases from J, the junction kept 9 bases outside the gene matches. As DNA, the CDR3 is TGTGCCAGTAGTATAATCGGCGGGACAGAGTACTATGGCTACACCTTC. Residues: CASSIIGGTEYYGYTF.

V and J are TRBV5-4 and TRBJ2-2; 9 bases are a match to TRBD2. The CDR3 extends over 15 amino acids. CDR1 and CDR2 (germline): SGHNT, YYREEE (reference sequence). The ends lost 5 bases at V and 5 bases at J; junction bases unmatched: 7. The CDR3 is CASSLGTSQTGELFF. Here the CDR3 DNA reads TGTGCCAGCAGTCTTGGGACTAGCCAGACCGGGGAGCTGTTTTTT.